Reported below is one TCR beta chain. The data belong to a study of blood T cell repertoires in COVID-19. Study background: Specimens from acute and convalescent COVID-19 originated in the United States, Italy and Spain. Nucleic acid was either cDNA or gDNA, and it came from T cells, B-cell-depleted T cells, or PBMCs.

The CDR3 has 15 amino acids. Trimming cost V 4 bases and J 1 base; bases outside gene matches: 4. Germline V gene sequence: CDR1 MGHRA, CDR2 YSYEKL. Original processing notes: For nucleated cells, counts were estimated from reference gene primer amplification. Assay used: immunoSEQ multiplex PCR; TCRdb lists only in-frame clones, some missing. V and J calls and clone size are those listed in that table; D and trimming were worked out from the DNA. Counted here are about 270,000 clones, roughly 90% occurring once; the ten biggest clones make up roughly 4%. This clonotype originated in a man aged 55 to 70 who had recovered from COVID-19. Sequencing was carried out using peripheral blood. V is TRBV4-1 and J is TRBJ2-3, with 8 bases that match TRBD2. The CDR3 DNA sequence: TGCGCCAGCAGCCTTCCGACTAGCGGCACAGATACGCAGTATTTT. This gives the protein CASSLPTSGTDTQYF.